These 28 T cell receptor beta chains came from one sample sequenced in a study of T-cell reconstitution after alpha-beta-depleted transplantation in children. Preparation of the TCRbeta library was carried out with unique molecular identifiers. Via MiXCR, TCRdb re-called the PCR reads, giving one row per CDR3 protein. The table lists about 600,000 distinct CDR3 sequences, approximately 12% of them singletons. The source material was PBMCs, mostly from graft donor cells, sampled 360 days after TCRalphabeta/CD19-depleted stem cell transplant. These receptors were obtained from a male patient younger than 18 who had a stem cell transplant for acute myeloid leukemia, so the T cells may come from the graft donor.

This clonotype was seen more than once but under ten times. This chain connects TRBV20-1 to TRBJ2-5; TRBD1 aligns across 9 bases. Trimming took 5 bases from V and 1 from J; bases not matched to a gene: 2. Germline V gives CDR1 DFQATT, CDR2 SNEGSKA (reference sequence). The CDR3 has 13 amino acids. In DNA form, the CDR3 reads TGCAGTGCTGGGGACAGGGTCCAAGAGACCCAGTACTTC. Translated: CSAGDRVQETQYF.

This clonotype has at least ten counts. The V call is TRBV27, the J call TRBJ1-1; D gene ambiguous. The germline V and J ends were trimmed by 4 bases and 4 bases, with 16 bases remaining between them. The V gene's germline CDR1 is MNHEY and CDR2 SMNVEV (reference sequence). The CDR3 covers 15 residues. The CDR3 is CASSSSVGRGTEAFF. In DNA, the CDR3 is TGTGCCAGCAGTTCCTCCGTGGGAAGAGGCACTGAAGCTTTCTTT.

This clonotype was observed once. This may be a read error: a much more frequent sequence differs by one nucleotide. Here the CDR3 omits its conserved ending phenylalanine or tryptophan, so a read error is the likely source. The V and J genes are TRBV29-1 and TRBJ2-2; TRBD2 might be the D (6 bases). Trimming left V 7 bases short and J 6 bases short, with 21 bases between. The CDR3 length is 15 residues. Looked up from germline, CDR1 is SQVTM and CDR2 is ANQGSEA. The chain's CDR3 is CSAVGLPNVPGELFY. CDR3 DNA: TGCAGCGCCGTGGGACTTCCGAATGTGCCCGGGGAGCTGTTTTAT.

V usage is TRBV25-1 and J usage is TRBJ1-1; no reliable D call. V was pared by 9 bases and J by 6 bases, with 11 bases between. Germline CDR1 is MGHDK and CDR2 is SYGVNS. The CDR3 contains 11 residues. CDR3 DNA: TGTGCCAGTATTTCCTGGTCTGAAGCTTTCTTT. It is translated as CASISWSEAFF.

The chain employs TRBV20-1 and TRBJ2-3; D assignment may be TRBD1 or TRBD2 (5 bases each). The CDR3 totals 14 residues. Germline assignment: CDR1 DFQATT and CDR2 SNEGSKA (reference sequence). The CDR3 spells CGASWDGGTDTQYF. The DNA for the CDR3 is TGCGGCGCTAGCTGGGACGGGGGCACAGATACGCAGTATTTT.

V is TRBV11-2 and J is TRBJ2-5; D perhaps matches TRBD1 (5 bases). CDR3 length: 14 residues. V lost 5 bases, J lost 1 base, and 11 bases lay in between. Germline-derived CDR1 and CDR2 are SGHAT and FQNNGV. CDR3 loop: CASSLTVRQETQYF. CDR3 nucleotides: TGTGCCAGCAGCCTGACAGTTCGCCAAGAGACCCAGTACTTC.

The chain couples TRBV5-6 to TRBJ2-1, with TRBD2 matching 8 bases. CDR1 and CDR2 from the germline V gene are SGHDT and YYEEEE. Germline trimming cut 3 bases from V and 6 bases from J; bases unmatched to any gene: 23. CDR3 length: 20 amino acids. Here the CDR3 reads CASSWTSGSLTSTFLNEQFF. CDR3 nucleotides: TGTGCCAGCAGCTGGACCAGCGGGAGCCTCACGAGCACGTTCCTCAATGAGCAGTTCTTC.

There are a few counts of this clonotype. The DNA for the CDR3 is TGTGCCAGCAGTTTACCCCAGGGACTAAAAGACTACAATGAGCAGTTCTTC. Protein product: CASSLPQGLKDYNEQFF. The chain recombines TRBV28 with TRBJ2-1, with 7 nucleotides matching TRBD2. CDR1 is MDHEN, CDR2 SYDVKM, per germline. CDR3 length equals 17 residues. Trimming at V came to 2 bases and at J to 3 bases, leaving 10 bases not matched to a gene.

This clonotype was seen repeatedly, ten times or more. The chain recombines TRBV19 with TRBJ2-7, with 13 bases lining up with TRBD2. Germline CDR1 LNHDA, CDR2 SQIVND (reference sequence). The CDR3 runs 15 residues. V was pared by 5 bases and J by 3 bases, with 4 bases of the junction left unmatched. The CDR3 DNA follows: TGTGCCAGTAGTCGACGGACTAGCGGGAGCTACGAGCAGTACTTC. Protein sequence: CASSRRTSGSYEQYF.

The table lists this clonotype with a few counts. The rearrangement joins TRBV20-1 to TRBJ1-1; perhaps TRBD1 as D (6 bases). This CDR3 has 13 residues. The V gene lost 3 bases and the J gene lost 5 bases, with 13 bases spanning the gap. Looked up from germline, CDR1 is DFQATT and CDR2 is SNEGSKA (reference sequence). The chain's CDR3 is CSASAGELTEAFF. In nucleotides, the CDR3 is TGCAGTGCTAGCGCAGGGGAGCTGACTGAAGCTTTCTTT.

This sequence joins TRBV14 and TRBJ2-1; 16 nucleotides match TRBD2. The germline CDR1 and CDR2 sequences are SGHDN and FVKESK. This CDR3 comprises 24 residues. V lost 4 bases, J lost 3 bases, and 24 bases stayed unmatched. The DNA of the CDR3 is TGTGCCAGCAGCCCTAAAGGGTCGGGACTAGCGGGAGGGCCGAGGGTGGGGGACTACAATGAGCAGTTCTTC. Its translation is CASSPKGSGLAGGPRVGDYNEQFF.

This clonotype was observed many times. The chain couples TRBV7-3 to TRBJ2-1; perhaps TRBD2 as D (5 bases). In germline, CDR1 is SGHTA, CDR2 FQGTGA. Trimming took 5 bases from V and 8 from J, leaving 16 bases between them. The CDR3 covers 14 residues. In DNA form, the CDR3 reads TGTGCCAGCAGCCCCCCCTCGGGAAGCGATGAGCAGTTCTTC. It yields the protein CASSPPSGSDEQFF.

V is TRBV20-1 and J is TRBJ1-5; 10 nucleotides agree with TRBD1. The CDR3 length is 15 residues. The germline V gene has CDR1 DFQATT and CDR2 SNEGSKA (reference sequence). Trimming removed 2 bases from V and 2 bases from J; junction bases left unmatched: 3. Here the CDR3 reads CSARPGTGGNQPQHF. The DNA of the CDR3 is TGCAGTGCTAGACCCGGGACAGGGGGCAATCAGCCCCAGCATTTT.

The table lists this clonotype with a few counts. The CDR3 DNA follows: TGTGCCAGCAGCACCCCCCAGGGTAGAGGCTACACCTTC. Protein: CASSTPQGRGYTF. The chain is built from TRBV7-9 and TRBJ1-2; a weak D match, TRBD1 (5 bases). CDR3 length: 13 amino acids. From germline, CDR1 is SEHNR and CDR2 FQNEAQ (reference sequence). Trimming cost V 5 bases and J 8 bases, with 15 bases left between them.

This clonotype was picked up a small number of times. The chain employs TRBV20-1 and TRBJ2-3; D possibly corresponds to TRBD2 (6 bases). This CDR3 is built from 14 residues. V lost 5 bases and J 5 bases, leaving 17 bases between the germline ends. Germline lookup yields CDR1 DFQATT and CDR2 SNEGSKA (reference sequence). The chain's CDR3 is CSAGWGVLLDTQYF. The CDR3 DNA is TGCAGTGCTGGTTGGGGGGTATTACTAGATACGCAGTATTTT.

The CDR3 DNA reads TGTGCCACCAGAACAGGGAGGAGCACTGAAGCTTTCTTT. Translation gives CATRTGRSTEAFF. The chain combines TRBV15 with TRBJ1-1; D possibly corresponds to TRBD1 (6 bases). Trimming shortened V by 6 bases and J by 4 bases, and 12 bases separated the two germline ends. This CDR3 is 13 amino acids long. Germline loops: CDR1 LNHNV, CDR2 YYDKDF (reference sequence).

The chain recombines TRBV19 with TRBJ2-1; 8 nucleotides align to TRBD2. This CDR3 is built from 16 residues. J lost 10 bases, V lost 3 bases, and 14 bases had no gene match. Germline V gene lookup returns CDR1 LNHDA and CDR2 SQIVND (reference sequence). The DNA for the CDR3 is TGTGCCAGTAGTATGAGATCCGGGACTAGGTTCTTAGAGCAGTTCTTC. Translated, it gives CASSMRSGTRFLEQFF.

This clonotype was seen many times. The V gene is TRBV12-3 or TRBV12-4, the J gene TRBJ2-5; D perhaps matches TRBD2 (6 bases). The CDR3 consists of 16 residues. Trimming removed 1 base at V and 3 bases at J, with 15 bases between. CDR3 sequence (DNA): TGTGCCAGCAGTTTAGAGGTAGCGGTGGGGGAAGAGACCCAGTACTTC. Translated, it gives CASSLEVAVGEETQYF.

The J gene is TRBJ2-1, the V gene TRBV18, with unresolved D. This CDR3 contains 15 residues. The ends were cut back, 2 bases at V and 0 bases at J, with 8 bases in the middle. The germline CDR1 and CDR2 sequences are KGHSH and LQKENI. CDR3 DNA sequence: TGTGCCAGCTCACCAATTGCTCGCTCCTACAATGAGCAGTTCTTC. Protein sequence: CASSPIARSYNEQFF.

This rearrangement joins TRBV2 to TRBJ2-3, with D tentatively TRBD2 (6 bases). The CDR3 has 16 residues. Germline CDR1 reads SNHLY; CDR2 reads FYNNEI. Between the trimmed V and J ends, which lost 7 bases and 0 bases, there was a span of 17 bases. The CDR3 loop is CASIDRRETSTDTQYF. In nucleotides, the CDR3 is TGTGCCAGCATCGATCGGAGGGAAACTAGCACAGATACGCAGTATTTT.

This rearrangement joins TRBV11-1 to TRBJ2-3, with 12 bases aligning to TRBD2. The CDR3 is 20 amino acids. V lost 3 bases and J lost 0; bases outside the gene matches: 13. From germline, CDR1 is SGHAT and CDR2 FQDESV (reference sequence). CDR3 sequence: CASSFTTGTSGYPSTDTQYF. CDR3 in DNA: TGTGCCAGCAGCTTTACCACCGGGACTAGCGGGTACCCTAGCACAGATACGCAGTATTTT. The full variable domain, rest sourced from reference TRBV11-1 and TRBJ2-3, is EAEVAQSPRYKITEKSQAVAFWCDPISGHATLYWYRQILGQGPELLVQFQDESVVDDSQLPKDRFSAERLKGVDSTLKIQPAELGDSAMYLCASSFTTGTSGYPSTDTQYFGPGTRLTVL.

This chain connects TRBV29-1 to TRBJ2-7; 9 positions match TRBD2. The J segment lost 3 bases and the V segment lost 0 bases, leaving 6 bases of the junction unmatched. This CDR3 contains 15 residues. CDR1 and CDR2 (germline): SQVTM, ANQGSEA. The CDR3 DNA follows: TGCAGCGTTGAAGATCGCGAGACTAGCGGCTACGAGCAGTACTTC. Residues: CSVEDRETSGYEQYF.

In nucleotides, the CDR3 is TGTGCCAGCAGTTTATCATCTAGCACCGGGGAGCTGTTTTTT. Its translation: CASSLSSSTGELFF. V gene TRBV28 combines with J gene TRBJ2-2; no definite D call. The CDR3 is made up of 14 amino acids. The germline V and J ends were trimmed by 1 base and 4 bases, with 7 bases remaining between them. Germline V lookup: CDR1 MDHEN, CDR2 SYDVKM.

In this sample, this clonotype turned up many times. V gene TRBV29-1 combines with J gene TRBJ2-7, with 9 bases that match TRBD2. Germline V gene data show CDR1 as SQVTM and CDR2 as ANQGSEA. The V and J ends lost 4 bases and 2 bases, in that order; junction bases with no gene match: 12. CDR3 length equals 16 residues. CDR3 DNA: TGCAGCGTTGGCGGGAGGGCCCTAGAGACTACCTACGAGCAGTACTTC. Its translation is CSVGGRALETTYEQYF.

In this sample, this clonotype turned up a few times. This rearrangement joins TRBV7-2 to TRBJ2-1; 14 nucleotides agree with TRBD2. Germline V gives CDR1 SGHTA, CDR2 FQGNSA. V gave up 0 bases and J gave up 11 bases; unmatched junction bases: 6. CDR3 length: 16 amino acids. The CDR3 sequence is CASSLAGGLAGVQQFF. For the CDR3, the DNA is TGTGCCAGCAGCTTAGCGGGGGGACTAGCGGGAGTTCAGCAGTTCTTC.

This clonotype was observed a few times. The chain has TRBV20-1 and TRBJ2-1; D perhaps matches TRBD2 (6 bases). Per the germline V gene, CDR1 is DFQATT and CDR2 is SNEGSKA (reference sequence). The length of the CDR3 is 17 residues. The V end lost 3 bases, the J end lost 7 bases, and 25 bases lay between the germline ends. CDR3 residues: CSASGRKVLVKKNEQFF. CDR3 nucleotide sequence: TGCAGTGCTAGCGGGAGAAAAGTATTGGTGAAGAAAAATGAGCAGTTCTTC.

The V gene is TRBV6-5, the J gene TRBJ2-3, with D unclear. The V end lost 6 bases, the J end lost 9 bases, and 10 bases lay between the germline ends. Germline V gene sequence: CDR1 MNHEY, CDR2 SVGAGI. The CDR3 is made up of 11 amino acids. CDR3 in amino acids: CASRSVATQYF. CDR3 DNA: TGTGCCAGCAGGTCGGTAGCCACGCAGTATTTT.

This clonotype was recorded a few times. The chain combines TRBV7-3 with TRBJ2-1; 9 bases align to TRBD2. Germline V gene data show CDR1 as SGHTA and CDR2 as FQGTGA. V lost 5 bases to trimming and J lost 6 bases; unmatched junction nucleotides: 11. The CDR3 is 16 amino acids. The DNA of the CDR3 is TGTGCCAGCAGCCCGTTAGGCGGGAGGGTCACCAATGAGCAGTTCTTC. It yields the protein CASSPLGGRVTNEQFF.